This TCR beta chain was profiled in a study of T-cell memory formation after mild COVID-19. Points from the study as a whole: The study detected some responding clones in pre-infection memory, suggesting cross-reactive memory joined.

Trimming shortened V by 0 bases and J by 7 bases, and 7 bases separated the two germline ends. Germline CDR1 reads MNHEY; CDR2 reads SVGAGI. The CDR3 spans 13 residues. With constant-segment primers, 5'RACE yielded cDNA libraries of TCR alpha and TCR beta that carried sample barcodes and UMIs. TCRdb analysed the 5' RACE reads with MiXCR anew, one entry per CDR3 protein. The profile shows about 290,000 distinct CDR3 sequences, about 15% of them singletons. This clonotype was seen at least ten times. Its specificity is unknown. Sequenced sample: PBMCs or a T cell subset sorted from them (not recorded which). The genes are TRBV6-5 and TRBJ2-4; D is uncertain. The receptor's source is a man younger than 30 who had mild COVID-19 (a few samples of this study predate the infection). Cell type and time point are not known. The CDR3 loop reads CASSYSGANIQYF. In DNA, the CDR3 is TGTGCCAGCAGTTACTCGGGCGCCAACATTCAGTACTTC.